This paragraph covers one T cell receptor beta chain sequence. Clones were read by immunoSEQ multiplex PCR, and TCRdb kept only the in-frame ones, dropping some. Of fewer than 40,000 clones in the sample, nearly 95% were seen once. This sample was included in a study of preoperative IRX-2 immunotherapy in early breast cancer. The treatment denotes: preoperative locoregional IRX-2 cytokine immunotherapy. The sample here was taken from a patient treated with IRX-2 immunotherapy. This TCR came from a human donor with breast cancer.

CDR3 sequence: CASRGWRNINTEAFF. The CDR3 DNA follows: TGTGCCAGCAGAGGGTGGAGGAACATAAACACTGAAGCTTTCTTT. V and J are TRBV6-1 and TRBJ1-1; D unresolved. The V gene's germline CDR1 is MNHNS and CDR2 SASEGT. The CDR3 has 15 amino acids. V lost 6 bases and J lost 2, with 16 bases in between.